Sequencing of this TCR beta chain was carried out in a study of identifying expanded T cells in peripheral blood. Germline loops: CDR1 LGHNT, CDR2 FRNRAP. CDR3 length: 12 residues. V was clipped by 6 bases and J by 8 bases, with 10 bases between them. Collection occurred without any documented infections or immune events in donors. In regard to this clone: Its antigen is currently unknown.

Clones were read by immunoSEQ multiplex PCR, and TCRdb kept only the in-frame ones, dropping some. There are 100,000 or so clones in the sample; roughly 89% occur only once, and approximately 17% lies in the top ten. Regarding the study as a whole: Clone count variance between roughly two-week samples rose with total template count. Over about two and four weeks, about 15 and 19 clones changed, versus roughly 1.2 between replicates.

The chain couples TRBV12-5 to TRBJ2-2; the D gene is possibly TRBD1 (5 bases). The TCR was taken from a person between 18 and 75 years old in good health. The sample taken for sequencing was blood. CDR3 bases: TGTGCTAGTGGGCAGGGAAATGGGGAGCTGTTTTTT. Its translation: CASGQGNGELFF.